Presented here are 17 T cell receptor beta chains from one specimen sequenced in a study of OX40 agonist ivuxolimab in advanced cancers. The method behind the library was the immunoSEQ multiplex PCR assay. Held by TCRdb, this immuneACCESS table contains in-frame sequences only and omits some clones. Under half of the omission traces to an unresolved V gene where checked; the cause of the rest is unknown. The sample records about 80,000 clones, roughly four fifths of which are singletons. The ten largest clones take up 6.6% of the sample. Sample: CD4+ or CD8+ T cells sorted from blood, taken in a trial of the OX40 agonist ivuxolimab. Receptors were obtained from an adult with an advanced solid tumor such as melanoma, head and neck, liver or kidney cancer.

The rearrangement links TRBV7-3 to TRBJ2-2; the D call may be TRBD1 or TRBD2 (5 bases each). V shed 4 bases and J shed 0 bases, with 12 bases lying between them. The CDR3 consists of 16 residues. Germline V lookup: CDR1 SGHTA, CDR2 FQGTGA. CDR3 nucleotides: TGTGCCAGCAGCTCCTGGGACCTCGCGAACACCGGGGAGCTGTTTTTT. It yields the protein CASSSWDLANTGELFF.

V gene TRBV28 combines with J gene TRBJ1-4, with D tentatively TRBD1 (5 bases). The CDR3 runs 14 residues. Germline loops: CDR1 MDHEN, CDR2 SYDVKM. The V end was cut by 4 bases, the J end by 8 bases, with 14 bases between. The CDR3 sequence: CASSSSREGEKLFF. Here the CDR3 DNA reads TGTGCCAGCAGTTCGAGCAGGGAGGGCGAAAAACTGTTTTTT.

The CDR3 DNA is TGTGCCAGCATACAGACCTCTGGGGCCAACGTCCTGACTTTC. Amino acids: CASIQTSGANVLTF. The chain carries TRBV28 and TRBJ2-6; D gene ambiguous. Germline CDR1 and CDR2: MDHEN and SYDVKM. CDR3 size: 14 residues. V was cut by 7 bases and J by 0 bases, with 7 bases left in between.

By share, this clone counts as large. CDR3 residues: CAISDGGWYGYTF. The CDR3 DNA sequence: TGTGCCATCAGTGACGGGGGCTGGTATGGCTACACCTTC. The V call is TRBV10-3, the J call TRBJ1-2; possibly TRBD1 for D (6 bases). The CDR3 spans 13 residues. The V end was cut by 3 bases, the J end by 5 bases, with 10 bases between. Germline assignment: CDR1 ENHRY and CDR2 SYGVKD.

This chain links TRBV28 with TRBJ1-3; D ambiguous. Germline loops: CDR1 MDHEN, CDR2 SYDVKM. CDR3 length: 13 residues. V lost 4 bases and J lost 4, with 8 bases in between. The CDR3 bases are TGTGCCAGCAGTTCCTCTTTGGGAAACACCATATATTTT. The encoded protein is CASSSSLGNTIYF.

The chain is built from TRBV30 and TRBJ2-7, with 8 bases identical to TRBD1. The CDR3 sequence is 14 residues long. Per the germline V gene, CDR1 is GTSNPN and CDR2 is SVGIG (reference sequence). V trimming: 4 bases; J trimming: 5 bases; junction bases outside the gene matches: 10. The CDR3 reads CAWTMTGVKDEQYF. In DNA form, the CDR3 reads TGTGCCTGGACCATGACAGGGGTGAAGGACGAGCAGTACTTC.

The V call is TRBV19, the J call TRBJ1-2; D is unclear. This CDR3 has 13 amino acids. Germline loops: CDR1 LNHDA, CDR2 SQIVND (reference sequence). The ends were cut back, 3 bases at V and 2 bases at J, with 7 bases in the middle. The chain's CDR3 is CASSMVRNYGYTF. CDR3 DNA: TGTGCCAGTAGTATGGTTCGCAACTATGGCTACACCTTC.

Only one count was recorded for this clone. The chain is built from TRBV28 and TRBJ2-2; TRBD1 matches 9 bases. The CDR3 is made up of 17 amino acids. V shed 3 bases and J 3 bases; nucleotides not matched to a gene: 8. Germline CDR1 is MDHEN and CDR2 is SYDVKM. In nucleotides, the CDR3 is TGTGCCAGCAGTTTTCTCGACCGGGACAGGGACACCGGGGAGCTGTTTTTT. Its translation: CASSFLDRDRDTGELFF.

This chain uses TRBV19 with TRBJ1-1; D gene unclear. Trimming removed 1 base from V and 10 bases from J, with 13 bases in between. The germline V gene encodes CDR1 LNHDA and CDR2 SQIVND (reference sequence). This CDR3 region has 13 residues. The CDR3 reads CASSIGETYGAFF. The CDR3 DNA reads TGTGCCAGTAGTATAGGGGAAACCTACGGAGCTTTCTTT.

The V call is TRBV7-3, the J call TRBJ2-7, with 10 bases matching TRBD2. Germline V gene data show CDR1 as SGHTA and CDR2 as FQGTGA. V shed 3 bases, J shed 3 bases, and the junction held 2 bases outside the gene matches. There are 14 residues in the CDR3. CDR3 region: CASSLSSGSYEQYF. CDR3 nucleotide sequence: TGTGCCAGCAGCTTGTCTAGCGGGAGCTACGAGCAGTACTTC. Combining the CDR3 with reference TRBV7-3 and TRBJ2-7 gives the whole variable domain GAGVSQTPSNKVTEKGKYVELRCDPISGHTALYWYRQSLGQGPEFLIYFQGTGAADDSGLPNDRFFAVRPEGSVSTLKIQRTERGDSAVYLCASSLSSGSYEQYFGPGTRLTVT.

This chain joins TRBV19 and TRBJ2-2, with D uncertain. V lost 6 bases, J lost 1 base, and 12 bases lay in between. Germline V CDR1 and CDR2: LNHDA, SQIVND (reference sequence). CDR3 length equals 15 residues. CDR3 nucleotides: TGTGCCAGTAGGACATTTAGCCTGAACACCGGGGAGCTGTTTTTT. This sequence encodes CASRTFSLNTGELFF.

The CDR3 reads CASRTGQGGAGLGRNEQFF. The CDR3 bases are TGTGCCAGCAGAACGGGACAGGGGGGAGCGGGGTTGGGTCGGAATGAGCAGTTCTTC. This chain links TRBV28 with TRBJ2-1; 11 bases fit TRBD1. Trimming at V came to 6 bases and at J to 7 bases, leaving 20 bases not matched to a gene. The CDR3 is 19 amino acids. CDR1 and CDR2 (germline): MDHEN, SYDVKM. Using reference TRBV28 and TRBJ2-1 for the parts outside the CDR3, the full variable domain is DVKVTQSSRYLVKRTGEKVFLECVQDMDHENMFWYRQDPGLGLRLIYFSYDVKMKEKGDIPEGYSVSREKKERFSLILESASTNQTSMYLCASRTGQGGAGLGRNEQFFGPGTRLTVL.

The chain recombines TRBV6-6 with TRBJ2-3; D remains ambiguous. The V and J ends lost 9 bases and 0 bases respectively, with 13 bases between them. CDR3 length: 14 amino acids. Germline V CDR1 and CDR2: MNHNY, SVGAGI (reference sequence). CDR3 in amino acids: CASKKDPSTDTQYF. The DNA of the CDR3 is TGTGCCAGTAAAAAGGACCCGAGCACAGATACGCAGTATTTT.

V usage is TRBV19 and J usage is TRBJ2-5, with D hard to call. Germline assignment: CDR1 LNHDA and CDR2 SQIVND (reference sequence). CDR3 length: 16 residues. V was pared by 3 bases and J by 2 bases, with 16 bases between. The CDR3 spells CASSMSPASLQETQYF. CDR3 coding DNA: TGTGCCAGTAGTATGAGTCCAGCATCCCTGCAAGAGACCCAGTACTTC. The whole variable domain, remainder taken from reference TRBV19 and TRBJ2-5, is DGGITQSPKYLFRKEGQNVTLSCEQNLNHDAMYWYRQDPGQGLRLIYYSQIVNDFQKGDIAEGYSVSREKKESFPLTVTSAQKNPTAFYLCASSMSPASLQETQYFGPGTRLLVL.

CDR3 DNA sequence: TGTGCCAGCAGTTACGAGAGCGGGAGGTTCACCTACGAGCAGTACTTC. Its translation is CASSYESGRFTYEQYF. The J gene is TRBJ2-7, the V gene TRBV6-6; 9 nucleotides align to TRBD2. With 2 bases clipped from V and 2 bases from J, the junction kept 7 bases outside the gene matches. This CDR3 has 16 residues. The germline V gene has CDR1 MNHNY and CDR2 SVGAGI (reference sequence).

The chain uses TRBV28 and TRBJ1-5, with D unresolved. CDR1 is MDHEN and CDR2 is SYDVKM in the germline V gene. With 2 bases removed from V and 3 bases from J, the gap between germline ends came to 17 bases. The CDR3 loop spans 17 amino acids. The chain's CDR3 is CASSLGSAKTPNQPQHF. CDR3 DNA: TGTGCCAGCAGTTTAGGCTCAGCCAAAACACCCAATCAGCCCCAGCATTTT.

This clone appeared a few times. The V gene is TRBV6-1, the J gene TRBJ2-1, with unresolved D. Germline V lookup: CDR1 MNHNS, CDR2 SASEGT. CDR3 length equals 12 residues. V was shortened by 4 bases and J by 15 bases, with 16 bases between the two germline ends. CDR3 nucleotides: TGTGCCAGCAGTGTATCCCCGCTAAACCCGTTCTTC. Protein: CASSVSPLNPFF.